These T cell receptor beta chains were read from a single sample in a study of shared clonotypes between healthy human individuals. The method was immunoSEQ multiplex PCR; TCRdb's version includes in-frame clones alone and lacks a portion of them. Of approximately 1.9 million clones listed, 93% are singletons. The sample was naive CD8+ T cells from PBMCs. These TCRs come from a man younger than 35 in good health. Some clones in this sample may be carry-over from other donors' samples. The CDR3 runs from the conserved cysteine through the conserved F or W. The D gene is left open where the match is weak. Some rows mark clone size as missing; the rest say once, few, many or name a class of expanded clone.

.	TRBV9	TRBJ2-5	.	CASSVAETQYF	TGTGCCAGCAGCGTAGCAGAGACCCAGTACTTC
.	TRBV5-6	TRBJ1-1	.	CASSFARLMNTEAFF	TGTGCCAGCAGCTTCGCCCGACTCATGAACACTGAAGCTTTCTTT
.	TRBV14	TRBJ2-7	TRBD1	CASSLRDSSYEQYF	TGTGCCAGCAGCCTCCGGGACAGCTCCTACGAGCAGTACTTC
.	TRBV15	TRBJ2-5	.	CATSGEGAHQETQYF	TGTGCCACCAGCGGCGAAGGAGCCCACCAAGAGACCCAGTACTTC
.	TRBV27	TRBJ2-2	.	CASSPAMGPGELFF	TGTGCCAGCAGTCCGGCTATGGGTCCCGGGGAGCTGTTTTTT
.	TRBV27	TRBJ2-7	.	CASSLAGPGEQYF	TGTGCCAGCAGTTTAGCAGGGCCGGGCGAGCAGTACTTC
.	TRBV6-5	TRBJ1-2	.	CATTGPQAYYGYTF	TGTGCCACCACCGGACCTCAGGCGTACTATGGCTACACCTTC
.	TRBV11-1	TRBJ2-3	TRBD1	CASSFGAGQGRDTQYF	TGTGCCAGCAGCTTCGGTGCGGGACAGGGTAGAGATACGCAGTATTTT
.	TRBV2	TRBJ2-2	.	CASSEWIGELFF	TGTGCCAGCAGTGAATGGATCGGGGAGCTGTTTTTT
.	TRBV28	TRBJ2-5	.	CASSSRGGTQYF	TGTGCCAGCAGTTCCAGGGGCGGGACCCAGTACTTC
.	TRBV6-5	TRBJ2-5	.	CASSFRTEETQYF	TGTGCCAGCAGTTTTCGGACTGAAGAGACCCAGTACTTC
.	TRBV6-5	TRBJ1-4	.	CASSPGTDEKLFF	TGTGCCAGCAGTCCCGGGACCGATGAAAAACTGTTTTTT
.	TRBV11-2	TRBJ2-7	.	CASSLGIGREQYF	TGTGCCAGCAGCTTAGGTATAGGGAGGGAGCAGTACTTC
.	TRBV27	TRBJ1-1	.	CASRNPRLSPQVAFF	TGTGCCAGCCGCAACCCCCGCTTAAGCCCCCAGGTGGCTTTCTTT
.	TRBV28	TRBJ2-7	TRBD1	CASRGRTGGVEQYF	TGTGCCAGCAGAGGTAGGACAGGGGGCGTCGAGCAGTACTTC
.	TRBV29-1	TRBJ2-5	.	CSVESYGIGTETQYF	TGCAGCGTTGAATCCTACGGGATAGGCACAGAGACCCAGTACTTC
.	TRBV21-1	TRBJ2-7	.	CASSLLPGTRAYEQYF	TGTGCCAGCAGCCTCCTTCCCGGGACCAGGGCCTACGAGCAGTACTTC
once	TRBV4-2	TRBJ2-1	.	CASSQDSRVRDEQFF	TGTGCCAGCAGCCAAGACAGCAGGGTTCGGGATGAGCAGTTCTTC
.	TRBV4-2	TRBJ2-1	.	CASSRLEGNEQFF	TGTGCCAGCAGCCGTTTAGAAGGGAATGAGCAGTTCTTC
once	TRBV14	TRBJ1-1	.	CASSQGGHTEAFF	TGTGCCAGCAGCCAAGGTGGGCACACTGAAGCTTTCTTT
few	TRBV6-5	TRBJ1-5	.	CASSYSNTSPQHF	TGTGCCAGCAGTTACTCAAACACTAGTCCCCAGCATTTT
.	TRBV7-9	TRBJ2-1	.	CAGSESRDVEFF	TGTGCCGGTTCGGAGAGCCGGGACGTGGAGTTCTTC
few	TRBV6-1	TRBJ1-5	.	CASSPTRDSNQPQHF	TGTGCCAGCAGTCCGACACGAGATAGCAATCAGCCCCAGCATTTT